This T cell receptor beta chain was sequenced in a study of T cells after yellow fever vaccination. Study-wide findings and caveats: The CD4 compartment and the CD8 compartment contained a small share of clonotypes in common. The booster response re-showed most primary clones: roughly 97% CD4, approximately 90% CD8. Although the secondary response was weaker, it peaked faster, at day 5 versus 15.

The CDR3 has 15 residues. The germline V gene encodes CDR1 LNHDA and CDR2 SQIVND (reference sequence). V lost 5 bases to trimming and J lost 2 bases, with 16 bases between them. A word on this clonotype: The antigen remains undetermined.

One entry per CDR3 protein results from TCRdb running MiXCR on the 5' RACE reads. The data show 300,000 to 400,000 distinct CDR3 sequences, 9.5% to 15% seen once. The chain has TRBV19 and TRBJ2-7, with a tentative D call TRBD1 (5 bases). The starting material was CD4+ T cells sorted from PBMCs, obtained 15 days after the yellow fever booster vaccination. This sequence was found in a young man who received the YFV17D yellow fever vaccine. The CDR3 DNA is TGTGCCAGTAGTCGCACTACAGGCGGAACCTACGAGCAGTACTTC. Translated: CASSRTTGGTYEQYF.